This T cell receptor (beta chain) is from a study of identical twins. This clonotype was seen ten or more times. The antigen remains unidentified. The V end was cut by 3 bases, the J end by 2 bases, with 11 bases between. The CDR3 length is 14 residues. TCRdb independently ran MiXCR on the 5' RACE reads; one entry per CDR3 protein. The table lists over 600,000 distinct CDR3 sequences, around 20% of them singletons. General study points: Insertions were reduced in abundant cord blood beta clonotypes but not in memory repertoires. Shared out-of-frame alpha sequences (those common to twins) showed excess low generation probability. The authors noted that invariant MAIT and iNKT cells could partly confound zero-insertion analyses.

The same data also went into a second study, on T cells expressing NK-cell markers.

Source material: PBMCs. This sequence joins TRBV12-3 or TRBV12-4 and TRBJ2-7, with D possibly matching TRBD2 (6 bases). The origin of this receptor is a woman aged 18 to 35 in good health. The CDR3 here is CASSFGGSTYEQYF. The CDR3 nucleotides are TGTGCCAGCAGTTTCGGAGGGTCAACCTACGAGCAGTACTTC.